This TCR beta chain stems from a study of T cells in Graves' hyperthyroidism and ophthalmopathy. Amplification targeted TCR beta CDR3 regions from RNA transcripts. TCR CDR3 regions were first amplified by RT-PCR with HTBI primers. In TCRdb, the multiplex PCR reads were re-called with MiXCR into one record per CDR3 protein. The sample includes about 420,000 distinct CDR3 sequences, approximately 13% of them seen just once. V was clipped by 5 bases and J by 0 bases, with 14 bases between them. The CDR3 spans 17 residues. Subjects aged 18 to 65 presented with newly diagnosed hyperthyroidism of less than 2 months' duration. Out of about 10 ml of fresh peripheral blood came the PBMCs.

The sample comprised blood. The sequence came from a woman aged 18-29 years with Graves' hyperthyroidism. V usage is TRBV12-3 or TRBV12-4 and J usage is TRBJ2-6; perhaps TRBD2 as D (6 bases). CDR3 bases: TGTGCCAGCAGTCCGGGGGACTTTAGCTCTGGGGCCAACGTCCTGACTTTC. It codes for CASSPGDFSSGANVLTF.